This TCR beta chain was obtained from a study of immune evolution from preneoplasia to lung adenocarcinoma. Study-level points and caveats: Later-stage lesions seemingly showed higher T cell density and diversity than normal lung.

The CDR3 totals 16 residues. Germline CDR1 and CDR2: MNHEY and SMNVEV (reference sequence). Trimming took 4 bases from V and 1 from J; bases not matched to a gene: 3. Profiling relied on immunoSEQ multiplex PCR, and the TCRdb table lists in-frame clones only, not all of them. This repertoire shows 7,500 to 8,500 clones, 72% found once; its top ten account for roughly a tenth. Of note for this clone: What it recognizes is unknown. Other DNA sequences from this sample encode an identical CDR3 as well.

This clonotype was obtained from a donor at least 70 years old with lung adenocarcinoma. Some clones in this sample may be carry-over from other donors' samples. The chain is built from TRBV27 and TRBJ2-3; 12 nucleotides align to TRBD2. The sequenced sample was FFPE lung adenocarcinoma in situ tissue. The CDR3 loop reads CASSSRLAGGTDTQYF. The CDR3 bases are TGTGCCAGCAGTTCCAGACTAGCGGGAGGCACAGATACGCAGTATTTT.